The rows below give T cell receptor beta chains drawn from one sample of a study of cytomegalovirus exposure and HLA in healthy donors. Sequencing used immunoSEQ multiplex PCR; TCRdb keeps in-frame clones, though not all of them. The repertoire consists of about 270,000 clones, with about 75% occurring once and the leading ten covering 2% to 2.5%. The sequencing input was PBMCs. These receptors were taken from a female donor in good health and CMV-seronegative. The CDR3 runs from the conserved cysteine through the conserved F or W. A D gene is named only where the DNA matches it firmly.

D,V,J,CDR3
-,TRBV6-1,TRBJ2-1,CASSRQNYNEQFF
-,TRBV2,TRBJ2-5,CASSEAEVAKTQYF
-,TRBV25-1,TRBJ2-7,CASSEGLGYGGHYEQYF
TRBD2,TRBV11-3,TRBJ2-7,CASSPTSGREEQYF
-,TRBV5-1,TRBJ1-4,CASSLGSARGREKLFF
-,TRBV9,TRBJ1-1,CASSPGLGAKDTEAFF
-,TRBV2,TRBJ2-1,CASSRLDGQFF
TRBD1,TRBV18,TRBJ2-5,CASSPNSGTGVLGETQYF
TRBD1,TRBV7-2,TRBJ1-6,CASSSGQGSRSPLHF
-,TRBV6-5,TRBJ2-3,CASSLVTTDTQYF
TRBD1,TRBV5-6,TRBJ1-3,CASSPRLTGAGNTIYF
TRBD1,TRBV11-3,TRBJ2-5,CASSPRGSETQYF
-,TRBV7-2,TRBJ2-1,CASSPRGASVNEQFF
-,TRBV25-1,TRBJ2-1,CASSEGGGGVNNEQFF
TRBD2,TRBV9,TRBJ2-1,CASSSTSTSGRNFGNEQFF
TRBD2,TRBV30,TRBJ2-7,CAWSALLAGGPFTYEQYF
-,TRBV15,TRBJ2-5,CAGEVDLVWETQYF
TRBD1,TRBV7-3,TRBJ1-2,CASSLDNRGGRYTF
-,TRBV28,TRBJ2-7,CASGRFGDTYEQYF
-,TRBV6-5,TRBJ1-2,CASSARTAAGGYTF
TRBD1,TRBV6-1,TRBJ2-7,CASQNRGHGYEQYF
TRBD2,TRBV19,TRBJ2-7,CASNPLAGEVDYEQYF
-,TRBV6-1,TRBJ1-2,CASMKSPYGYTF
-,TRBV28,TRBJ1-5,CASSQRGQPQHF
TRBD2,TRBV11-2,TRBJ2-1,CASRGLDSHTGQFF
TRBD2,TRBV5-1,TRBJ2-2,CASSPLGAGNTGELFF
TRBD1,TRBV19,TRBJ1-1,CASSITGADTEAFF
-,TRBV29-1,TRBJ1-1,CSVPGRKGTEAFF
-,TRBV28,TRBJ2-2,CASSLLTGELFF
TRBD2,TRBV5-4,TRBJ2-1,CASSTGGTRSYNEQFF
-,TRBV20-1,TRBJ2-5,CSARGETQYF
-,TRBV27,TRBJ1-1,CASSRTKGRGTEAFF
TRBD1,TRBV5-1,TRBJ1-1,CASSGVTGVGEAFF
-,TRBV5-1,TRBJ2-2,CASSLATGRDTGELFF
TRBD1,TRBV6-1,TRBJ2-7,CASRTLQGSYEQYF
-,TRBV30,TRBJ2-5,CAWSVSAQETQYF
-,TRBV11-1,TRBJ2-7,CASSLPGYEQYF
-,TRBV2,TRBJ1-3,CASSSDLAGNTIYF
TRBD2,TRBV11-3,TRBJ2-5,CASSHRLAEETQYF
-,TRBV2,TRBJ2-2,CASRNPWGRTGELFF
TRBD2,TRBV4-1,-,CASSVWAGDSEQYF
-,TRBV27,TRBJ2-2,CASRRLLEGRIGELFF
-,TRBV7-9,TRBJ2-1,CASSPIGGSYNEQFF